This T cell receptor (beta chain) derives from a study of a mutant IDH1 vaccine in newly diagnosed glioma. In the study overall: During weeks 1, 3, 5, 7, 11, 15, 19 and 23, patients received eight vaccinations. The treated population exhibited a male proportion of roughly 62%, a female proportion of around 40%, and a mean age of approximately 41 years.

The germline V and J ends were trimmed by 4 bases and 6 bases, with 18 bases remaining between them. The CDR3 covers 15 residues. From germline, CDR1 is SGHNT and CDR2 YENEEA. Time point reported: week 5, during vaccination. Every vaccine dose comprised 300 ug of mutant IDH1 20-mer peptide plus topical imiquimod. The donor cohort comprised cases of new WHO grade 3 or 4 IDH1-mutant, ATRX-lost astrocytoma. A remark on this clone: The target antigen is unknown.

Repertoires were generated with immunoSEQ multiplex PCR, while TCRdb's copy carries only in-frame clones and drops some. This table holds tens of thousands of clones, roughly four fifths found once. V usage is TRBV11-3 and J usage is TRBJ1-2; no firm D call. The clonotype was recovered from a woman aged 50 to 65 with glioma. Sequencing used PBMCs, obtained from a glioma patient whose treatment included an IDH1 peptide vaccine. The CDR3 DNA reads TGTGCCAGCAGCTCTATGAGGGCCTCATTCCATGGCTACACCTTC. As protein: CASSSMRASFHGYTF. The full variable domain, its missing parts supplied by reference TRBV11-3 and TRBJ1-2, is EAGVVQSPRYKIIEKKQPVAFWCNPISGHNTLYWYLQNLGQGPELLIRYENEEAVDDSQLPKDRFSAERLKGVDSTLKIQPAELGDSAVYLCASSSMRASFHGYTFGSGTRLTVV.